The 30 T cell receptor beta chains listed next were all sequenced from one sample in a study of T cells in Graves' hyperthyroidism and ophthalmopathy (dated by TCRdb to about 2019). Libraries were made using multiplex PCR. TCRdb names Illumina HiSeq 2000 as the instrument used. Amplification of TCR beta CDR3 regions was carried out from RNA transcripts. The first round of RT-PCR for the TCR CDR3 was performed with the HTBI primer set and the Qiagen OneStep RT-PCR kit. TCRdb passed the public sequencing reads through fastp at Q25 and MiXCR, retaining productive beta sequences. Each entry is one CDR3 protein sequence, shown with its most common DNA and genes. Within this sample are around 280,000 distinct CDR3 sequences, with about an eighth of them counted one time only. The ten largest clonotypes hold 7.5% to 8% of the sample. The sequenced sample was blood. These receptors all stem from a woman in her twenties or thirties with Graves' hyperthyroidism that later progressed to Graves' ophthalmopathy.

The chain's CDR3 is CASSLRRTNTEAFF. The CDR3 DNA is TGTGCCAGCAGCTTAAGGAGAACGAACACTGAAGCTTTCTTT. The gene calls are TRBV5-6 and TRBJ1-1; D is unresolved. The germline V gene encodes CDR1 SGHDT and CDR2 YYEEEE. This CDR3 is built from 14 residues. The V and J ends lost 2 bases and 1 base respectively, with 9 bases between them.

There are many counts of this clonotype. The J gene is TRBJ2-7, the V gene TRBV7-8; D is ambiguous. CDR1 is SGHVS and CDR2 is FQNEAQ in the germline V gene. V shed 3 bases and J shed 4 bases, with 13 bases lying between them. The CDR3 spans 14 residues. The CDR3: CASSFPTADYEQYF. The CDR3 DNA sequence: TGTGCCAGCAGCTTTCCGACGGCAGATTACGAGCAGTACTTC.

The chain uses TRBV7-9 and TRBJ2-6, with 7 bases aligning to TRBD1. The CDR3 totals 15 residues. Germline V gene data show CDR1 as SEHNR and CDR2 as FQNEAQ (reference sequence). V trimming: 4 bases; J trimming: 3 bases; junction bases outside the gene matches: 3. CDR3 residues: CASSSTGVGANVLTF. The CDR3 coding sequence is TGTGCCAGCAGCTCTACAGGGGTTGGGGCCAACGTCCTGACTTTC.

This clonotype occurred a few times. The germline gene is not matched at one end of the junction; a read error may be the cause. V is TRBV6-1 and J is TRBJ2-3, with unresolved D. This CDR3 spans 13 amino acids. Germline V gene sequence: CDR1 MNHNS, CDR2 SASEGT. The CDR3 protein is CASSLPPRDAQYF. The CDR3 nucleotides are TGTGCCAGCAGTTTACCGCCTAGAGATGCGCAGTATTTT.

This clonotype is a singleton in its sample. The chain recombines TRBV2 with TRBJ2-1; tentative D call: TRBD1 (6 bases). This CDR3 is 13 amino acids long. The V end was cut by 8 bases, the J end by 10 bases, with 18 bases between. Per the germline V gene, CDR1 is SNHLY and CDR2 is FYNNEI. CDR3 bases: TGTGCCAGCGCAGGGCAGGGGCCCCACGAGCAGTTCTTC. Residues: CASAGQGPHEQFF.

The chain uses TRBV4-3 and TRBJ2-1; 13 bases are shared with TRBD2. V trimming: 1 base; J trimming: 0 bases; junction bases outside the gene matches: 3. The CDR3 has 18 amino acids. Germline lookup yields CDR1 LGHNA and CDR2 YSLEER. The CDR3 region has the DNA TGCGCCAGCAGCCAAGTGGGACTAGCGGGGAACTCCTACAATGAGCAGTTCTTC. Translation gives CASSQVGLAGNSYNEQFF.

This clonotype was recorded a few times. V is TRBV6-1 and J is TRBJ2-3; either TRBD1 or TRBD2 may fit D (5 bases each). Germline assignment: CDR1 MNHNS and CDR2 SASEGT. The CDR3 loop spans 15 amino acids. The V end lost 6 bases, the J end lost 1 base, and 14 bases lay between the germline ends. The CDR3 DNA follows: TGTGCCAGCAGCCTGCCTGGGGGAGGCACAGATACGCAGTATTTT. Protein product: CASSLPGGGTDTQYF.

This clonotype occurred many times. The rearrangement links TRBV19 to TRBJ1-6, with D possibly matching TRBD1 (5 bases). The germline V and J ends were trimmed by 5 bases and 7 bases, with 9 bases remaining between them. CDR1 is LNHDA and CDR2 is SQIVND in the germline V gene (reference sequence). The CDR3 loop spans 13 amino acids. The CDR3 reads CASSSGGNSPLHF. As DNA, the CDR3 is TGTGCCAGTAGTTCCGGGGGGAATTCACCCCTCCACTTT.

This clonotype occurred many times. The chain couples TRBV28 to TRBJ2-3; D not resolved. V lost 6 bases and J lost 8, with 12 bases in between. This CDR3 contains 12 residues. The germline V gene has CDR1 MDHEN and CDR2 SYDVKM. The CDR3 loop is CASSLEWGTQYF. CDR3 coding DNA: TGTGCCAGCAGCCTGGAGTGGGGTACGCAGTATTTT.

For the CDR3, the DNA is TGTGCCAGCAGCGTAGTGACAGGGGAGGCTGAAGCTTTCTTT. Encoded protein: CASSVVTGEAEAFF. The rearrangement uses TRBV9 and TRBJ1-1, with 8 bases identical to TRBD1. CDR1 and CDR2 (germline): SGDLS, YYNGEE. There are 14 residues in the CDR3. V lost 0 bases and J lost 6; bases outside the gene matches: 4.

With respect to this clonotype: The junction departs from the called germline gene at one end, perhaps through a read error. DNA of the CDR3: TGTGCCAGCGGCTTACCCGGGCGGGACATGGCCCAGCATTTT. Its translation: CASGLPGRDMAQHF. This sequence joins TRBV7-2 and TRBJ1-5; D might be TRBD1 (6 bases). Per the germline V gene, CDR1 is SGHTA and CDR2 is FQGNSA. This CDR3 comprises 14 residues.

Only one count was recorded for this clonotype. A single base separates this from a much larger clone, so it may be a read error. V is TRBV30 and J is TRBJ2-2, with 11 bases fitting TRBD2. CDR3 length: 17 residues. The germline V gene encodes CDR1 GTSNPN and CDR2 SVGIG (reference sequence). The CDR3 is CAGIRTSGSLRTGGLFF. CDR3 DNA sequence: TGTGCCGGAATTCGGACTAGCGGGTCTCTAAGAACCGGGGGGCTGTTTTTT.

Ten or more counts support this clonotype. The junction differs from germline at one of its ends, possibly a read error. The V call is TRBV5-6, the J call TRBJ2-5; 9 nucleotides line up with TRBD1. The CDR3 extends over 14 amino acids. The V gene's germline CDR1 is SGHDT and CDR2 YYEEEE. The CDR3 reads CTSSEGQGRETQYF. The CDR3 DNA follows: TGTACCAGCAGCGAAGGACAGGGGAGAGAGACCCAGTACTTC. The whole variable domain, remainder taken from reference TRBV5-6 and TRBJ2-5, is DAGVTQSPTHLIKTRGQQVTLRCSPKSGHDTVSWYQQALGQGPQFIFQYYEEEERQRGNFPDRFSGHQFPNYSSELNVNALLLGDSALYLCTSSEGQGRETQYFGPGTRLLVL.

This clonotype has a count of ten or more. The chain joins TRBV6-5 to TRBJ1-1, with D perhaps matching TRBD1 (5 bases). Germline V lookup: CDR1 MNHEY, CDR2 SVGAGI. The V end was cut by 0 bases, the J end by 10 bases, with 12 bases between. The CDR3 spans 13 residues. The chain's CDR3 is CASSYSGGLGAFF. DNA of the CDR3: TGTGCCAGCAGTTACTCGGGGGGGTTAGGAGCTTTCTTT.

In its sample, this clonotype was seen many times. This chain links TRBV20-1 with TRBJ2-1; 7 bases align to TRBD1. CDR1 is DFQATT and CDR2 is SNEGSKA in the germline V gene (reference sequence). J gave up 4 bases and V 5 bases, and 11 bases lay outside the gene matches. This CDR3 has 15 amino acids. CDR3 amino acids: CSAGRTGYGYNEQFF. CDR3 sequence (DNA): TGCAGTGCTGGGCGGACAGGCTACGGATACAATGAGCAGTTCTTC.

In this sample, this clonotype turned up many times. The V gene is TRBV18, the J gene TRBJ2-6; D might be TRBD2 (5 bases). The germline gives CDR1 KGHSH, CDR2 LQKENI. Trimming removed 0 bases at V and 0 bases at J, with 9 bases between. This CDR3 spans 17 amino acids. Written as DNA, the CDR3 is TGTGCCAGCTCACCACCGATCGGGAACTCTGGGGCCAACGTCCTGACTTTC. This sequence encodes CASSPPIGNSGANVLTF.

This clonotype was seen many times. The CDR3 DNA sequence: TGTGCCAGCAGCGTTGAGACCTGGGAGACCCAGTACTTC. Amino acid sequence: CASSVETWETQYF. This chain connects TRBV7-9 to TRBJ2-5; the D is unclear. V was trimmed by 5 bases and J by 5 bases, leaving 12 bases between them. The CDR3 consists of 13 residues. CDR1 SEHNR and CDR2 FQNEAQ come from the germline V gene (reference sequence).

This clonotype was counted ten times or more. The chain joins TRBV10-2 to TRBJ2-3; a possible D gene is TRBD2 (6 bases). Trimming left V 2 bases short and J 3 bases short, with 12 bases between. This CDR3 contains 15 residues. Germline V gives CDR1 WSHSY, CDR2 SAAADI. Here the CDR3 DNA reads TGCGCCAGCAGTGAGATGGAGGGTGGAACAGATACGCAGTATTTT. Amino acid sequence: CASSEMEGGTDTQYF.

This clonotype came up many times. The genes are TRBV6-1 and TRBJ2-2; D ambiguous. V was clipped by 5 bases and J by 0 bases, with 13 bases between them. The CDR3 contains 16 residues. The germline V gene encodes CDR1 MNHNS and CDR2 SASEGT. CDR3 in DNA: TGTGCCAGCAGTTCCGCCAACCCGTCGAACACCGGGGAGCTGTTTTTT. Translating gives CASSSANPSNTGELFF.

The table lists this clonotype with many counts. This rearrangement joins TRBV20-1 to TRBJ1-5; D perhaps matches TRBD1 (5 bases). Looked up from germline, CDR1 is DFQATT and CDR2 is SNEGSKA (reference sequence). The CDR3 extends over 13 amino acids. V gave up 3 bases and J gave up 7 bases, with 13 bases separating them. The CDR3 spells CSASLGGLQPQHF. For the CDR3, the DNA is TGCAGTGCTAGTTTGGGGGGGTTACAGCCCCAGCATTTT.

This chain connects TRBV28 to TRBJ2-5, with 11 nucleotides matching TRBD2. Germline CDR1 reads MDHEN; CDR2 reads SYDVKM. The CDR3 runs 15 residues. V lost 8 bases and J lost 9; bases outside the gene matches: 14. This CDR3 reads CASSPGTSGGEAQYF. In nucleotides, the CDR3 is TGTGCCAGCTCACCGGGGACTAGCGGAGGGGAGGCCCAGTACTTC.

The sample holds many counts of this clonotype. The chain recombines TRBV7-9 with TRBJ2-3; the match to TRBD2 covers 10 bases. The V gene's germline CDR1 is SEHNR and CDR2 FQNEAQ (reference sequence). V lost 2 bases to trimming and J lost 2 bases; unmatched junction nucleotides: 13. The CDR3 is made up of 19 amino acids. The DNA of the CDR3 is TGTGCCAGCAGCTTACGAATAGACCCTAGCGGGGGAAACACAGATACGCAGTATTTT. It yields the protein CASSLRIDPSGGNTDTQYF.

This clonotype has a count of ten or more. The J gene is TRBJ2-1, the V gene TRBV18; weak D call: TRBD2 (6 bases). V was shortened by 2 bases and J by 4 bases, with 15 bases between the two germline ends. Germline V gene lookup returns CDR1 KGHSH and CDR2 LQKENI. The CDR3 extends over 16 amino acids. CDR3 coding DNA: TGTGCCAGCTCACCAGGGACGGGGGAATGGTACAATGAGCAGTTCTTC. It encodes CASSPGTGEWYNEQFF.

In this sample, this clonotype turned up many times. J is TRBJ1-2 and V is TRBV30; no clear D. The germline gives CDR1 GTSNPN, CDR2 SVGIG (reference sequence). CDR3 length: 12 residues. The V end was cut by 5 bases, the J end by 4 bases, with 11 bases between. In nucleotides, the CDR3 is TGTGCCTGGCAGAGGCAGGCCTATGGCTACACCTTC. Translation: CAWQRQAYGYTF.

This clonotype has a handful of counts. One base away lies a much larger clone, so this may be a sequencing read error. The rearrangement joins TRBV6-1 to TRBJ1-1, with D possibly being TRBD1 (5 bases). The CDR3 has 13 residues. The germline CDR1 and CDR2 sequences are MNHNS and SASEGT. This CDR3 is CASLGHLNAEAFF. CDR3 sequence (DNA): TGTGCCAGCCTTGGACACTTGAACGCTGAAGCTTTCTTT.

This clonotype has only one observation. In DNA, the CDR3 is TGTGCCAGCAGTTCAGGGAGTCTGGCCGGCGAAAAACTGTTTTTT. Protein product: CASSSGSLAGEKLFF. The genes are TRBV12-3 or TRBV12-4 and TRBJ1-4; the D gene is possibly TRBD1 (5 bases). CDR3 length: 15 amino acids. V lost 4 bases and J 8 bases, leaving 17 bases between the germline ends.

The chain links TRBV7-9 to TRBJ2-7, with D perhaps given as TRBD1 or TRBD2 (5 bases each). The V end was cut by 0 bases, the J end by 2 bases, with 14 bases between. Germline V lookup: CDR1 SEHNR, CDR2 FQNEAQ (reference sequence). The CDR3 totals 16 residues. This chain's CDR3 is CASSLATAGTTYEQYF. The CDR3 DNA sequence: TGTGCCAGCAGCTTAGCTACTGCCGGGACCACCTACGAGCAGTACTTC.

This clonotype has a count of ten or more. The V call is TRBV5-8, the J call TRBJ2-1; perhaps D is TRBD1 or TRBD2 (5 bases each). CDR1 and CDR2 from the germline V gene are SGHTS and YDEGEE. There are 15 residues in the CDR3. Between the trimmed V and J ends, which lost 3 bases and 7 bases, there was a span of 17 bases. Here the CDR3 DNA reads TGTGCCAGCAGCTCTGGGGGAGAACCGCTAAATGAGCAGTTCTTC. Residues: CASSSGGEPLNEQFF.

In this sample, this clonotype turned up a few times. The chain employs TRBV20-1 and TRBJ2-1, with TRBD2 as a possible D gene (6 bases). In germline, CDR1 is DFQATT, CDR2 SNEGSKA (reference sequence). This CDR3 is 11 amino acids long. The ends were cut back, 5 bases at V and 6 bases at J, with 8 bases in the middle. CDR3 amino acids: CSAGGSNEQFF. As DNA, the CDR3 is TGCAGTGCTGGAGGGAGCAATGAGCAGTTCTTC.

In this sample, this clonotype turned up many times. The V and J genes are TRBV2 and TRBJ1-1, with unresolved D. V was pared by 0 bases and J by 5 bases, with 13 bases between. The germline V gene encodes CDR1 SNHLY and CDR2 FYNNEI. The CDR3 has 15 amino acids. The CDR3 sequence: CASSEALRGMTEAFF. In DNA form, the CDR3 reads TGTGCCAGCAGTGAAGCGCTTCGGGGAATGACTGAAGCTTTCTTT.